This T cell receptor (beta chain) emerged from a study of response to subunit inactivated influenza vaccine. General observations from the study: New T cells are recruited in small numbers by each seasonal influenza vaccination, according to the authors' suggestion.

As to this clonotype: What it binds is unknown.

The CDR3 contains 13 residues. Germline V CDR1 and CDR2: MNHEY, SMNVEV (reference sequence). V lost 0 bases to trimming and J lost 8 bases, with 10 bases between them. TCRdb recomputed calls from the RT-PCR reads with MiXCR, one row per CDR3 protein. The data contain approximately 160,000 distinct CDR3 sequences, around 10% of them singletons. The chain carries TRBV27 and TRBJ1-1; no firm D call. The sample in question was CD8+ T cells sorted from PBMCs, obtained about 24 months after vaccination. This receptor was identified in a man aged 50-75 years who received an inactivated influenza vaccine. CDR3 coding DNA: TGTGCCAGCAGTTTATCGTTGGGGAGGGAAGCTTTCTTT. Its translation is CASSLSLGREAFF.